The 19 T cell receptor beta chains listed next were all sequenced from one sample in a study of CD8+ T cells in alopecia areata. It was cDNA, reverse transcribed from extracted RNA, that served as the sequencing template. Sequencing used immunoSEQ multiplex PCR; TCRdb keeps in-frame clones, though not all of them. The sample records about 190,000 clones, 45% to 75% being singletons. Regarding treatment: oral pan-JAK inhibitor, 5-10 mg twice daily. Here the sequenced sample was CD4+ T cells sorted from blood, taken at week 4, from a patient treated with tofacitinib. The receptors shown here come from a human donor with alopecia areata.

This clone showed up just a few times. This rearrangement joins TRBV6-6 to TRBJ2-7; possible D gene TRBD1, 6 bases. The CDR3 is 15 residues long. Trimming took off 5 bases at V and 0 bases at J, with 14 bases between the two ends. The germline V gene has CDR1 MNHNY and CDR2 SVGAGI (reference sequence). The CDR3 reads CASSATTGSSYEQYF. In DNA form, the CDR3 reads TGTGCCAGCAGTGCTACGACAGGTAGCTCCTACGAGCAGTACTTC.

The chain combines TRBV4-3 with TRBJ2-1; 11 nucleotides agree with TRBD1. V shed 3 bases, J shed 9 bases, and the junction held 4 bases outside the gene matches. This CDR3 is built from 14 residues. Germline-derived CDR1 and CDR2 are LGHNA and YSLEER. The CDR3 loop reads CASSQPGTGGEQFF. In DNA, the CDR3 is TGCGCCAGCAGCCAGCCCGGGACAGGGGGTGAGCAGTTCTTC.

This chain uses TRBV7-7 with TRBJ2-5; D is undetermined. Trimming took 6 bases from V and 5 from J, leaving 13 bases between them. CDR3 length: 13 residues. Germline V lookup: CDR1 SSHAT, CDR2 FNYEAQ (reference sequence). The CDR3 protein is CASRRTERETQYF. The CDR3, as DNA: TGTGCCAGCAGGCGGACCGAGAGGGAGACCCAGTACTTC.

The table lists this clone with a count of one. CDR3 bases: TGTGCCAGCAGCTATGGGATAGGGGCCAACGTCCTGACTTTC. Encoded protein: CASSYGIGANVLTF. The V gene is TRBV11-1, the J gene TRBJ2-6; D gene unclear. V lost 4 bases, J lost 4 bases, and 8 bases lay in between. The length of the CDR3 is 14 residues. The V gene's germline CDR1 is SGHAT and CDR2 FQDESV (reference sequence).

The V and J genes are TRBV5-1 and TRBJ2-7; D gene unclear. CDR3 length equals 15 residues. Germline V CDR1 and CDR2: SGHRS, YFSETQ. Trimming took 4 bases from V and 7 from J, leaving 21 bases between them. The CDR3 bases are TGCGCCAGCAGCCCGGTTCGTGGACCTGCTGGGGAGCAGTACTTC. This sequence encodes CASSPVRGPAGEQYF.

The CDR3 bases are TGTGCCACCACGCCCGCTGGGGACATTCAGTACTTC. Protein sequence: CATTPAGDIQYF. The genes are TRBV7-9 and TRBJ2-4; D call uncertain. This CDR3 has 12 residues. The germline V and J ends were trimmed by 10 bases and 8 bases, with 15 bases remaining between them. Germline assignment: CDR1 SEHNR and CDR2 FQNEAQ (reference sequence).

This clone came up a few times. This chain connects TRBV2 to TRBJ2-7; 9 bases line up with TRBD1. The CDR3 runs to 14 residues. The germline V gene has CDR1 SNHLY and CDR2 FYNNEI. Germline trimming cut 5 bases from V and 2 bases from J; bases unmatched to any gene: 4. The chain's CDR3 is CASSLRDRAYEQYF. Written as DNA, the CDR3 is TGTGCCAGCAGTCTCCGGGACAGGGCCTACGAGCAGTACTTC.

Remarks on this clone: One junction end does not reproduce the germline sequence, and a read error may be involved. This rearrangement joins TRBV4-3 to TRBJ1-4, with 9 bases matching TRBD1. Germline V gene sequence: CDR1 LGHNA, CDR2 YSLEER. The CDR3 is 19 residues long. CDR3 sequence reads: CASSQATGGDRPANEKLFF. The CDR3 nucleotides are TGCGCCAGCAGTCAAGCGACAGGGGGGGATCGACCAGCTAATGAAAAACTGTTTTTT.

This clone is a singleton in its sample. CDR3 bases: TGTGCCAGCACCCCCATGGGGGGCGCCTATGGCTACACCTTC. Translation gives CASTPMGGAYGYTF. This rearrangement joins TRBV2 to TRBJ1-2, with D possibly matching TRBD1 (6 bases). The CDR3 is 14 amino acids. Trimming removed 7 bases from V and 4 bases from J, with 16 bases in between. Germline assignment: CDR1 SNHLY and CDR2 FYNNEI.

V and J are TRBV30 and TRBJ1-5, with D possibly matching TRBD1 (5 bases). V lost 2 bases and J 6 bases, leaving 11 bases between the germline ends. The germline V gene has CDR1 GTSNPN and CDR2 SVGIG (reference sequence). This CDR3 is built from 13 residues. The CDR3 sequence is CAWSSRGGQPQHF. DNA for the CDR3: TGTGCCTGGAGTAGTAGGGGAGGTCAGCCCCAGCATTTT. The full variable domain, completed using reference TRBV30 and TRBJ1-5, is SQTIHQWPATLVQPVGSPLSLECTVEGTSNPNLYWYRQAAGRGLQLLFYSVGIGQISSEVPQNLSASRPQDRQFILSSKKLLLSDSGFYLCAWSSRGGQPQHFGDGTRLSIL.

The chain combines TRBV29-1 with TRBJ1-2; 7 nucleotides agree with TRBD1. Germline V gives CDR1 SQVTM, CDR2 ANQGSEA. The CDR3 length is 14 residues. The V and J ends lost 4 bases and 0 bases, in that order; junction bases with no gene match: 5. The CDR3 DNA is TGCAGCGTTGGGGACAGCGTATCTAACTATGGCTACACCTTC. Translation gives CSVGDSVSNYGYTF.

The chain employs TRBV6-5 and TRBJ2-2; perhaps TRBD1 as D (6 bases). CDR1 and CDR2 from the germline V gene are MNHEY and SVGAGI. The CDR3 runs 15 residues. Trimming removed 6 bases from V and 1 base from J, with 12 bases in between. In nucleotides, the CDR3 is TGTGCCAGCAGGCCCGGGACATTGAACACCGGGGAGCTGTTTTTT. Translating it yields CASRPGTLNTGELFF.

This chain joins TRBV7-8 and TRBJ2-7, with 7 nucleotides matching TRBD2. The CDR3 has 14 amino acids. Trimming cost V 5 bases and J 3 bases; bases outside gene matches: 7. Germline values: CDR1 SGHVS, CDR2 FQNEAQ. The CDR3 region is CASSVTRDYYEQYF. DNA for the CDR3: TGTGCCAGCAGCGTTACTAGGGACTACTACGAGCAGTACTTC.

V and J are TRBV30 and TRBJ1-2; unclear D gene. Trimming left V 0 bases short and J 4 bases short, with 12 bases between. This CDR3 has 14 amino acids. Germline CDR1 GTSNPN, CDR2 SVGIG (reference sequence). CDR3 DNA sequence: TGTGCCTGGAGTGTGCTCGCGAACGCCTATGGCTACACCTTC. Protein sequence: CAWSVLANAYGYTF.

The rearrangement links TRBV29-1 to TRBJ2-5; TRBD2 agrees at 10 bases. The V segment lost 8 bases and the J segment 5 bases; nucleotides outside the gene matches: 8. The CDR3 is made up of 13 amino acids. Germline assignment: CDR1 SQVTM and CDR2 ANQGSEA. The CDR3 loop reads CSQSTSGMETQYF. CDR3 nucleotides: TGCAGCCAGTCCACTAGCGGGATGGAGACCCAGTACTTC. Filled out from reference TRBV29-1 and TRBJ2-5, the complete variable domain reads SAVISQKPSRDICQRGTSLTIQCQVDSQVTMMFWYRQQPGQSLTLIATANQGSEATYESGFVIDKFPISRPNLTFSTLTVSNMSPEDSSIYLCSQSTSGMETQYFGPGTRLLVL.

This rearrangement joins TRBV14 to TRBJ1-1, with 7 bases matching TRBD1. The CDR3 spans 14 residues. Germline CDR1 and CDR2: SGHDN and FVKESK. V was clipped by 2 bases and J by 8 bases; unmatched bases: 8. In DNA form, the CDR3 reads TGTGCCAGCAGCCAACAAATGGGGGGACAGGAAGCTTTCTTT. The encoded protein is CASSQQMGGQEAFF.

This clone was recorded only once. The gene calls are TRBV30 and TRBJ2-7; 7 bases align to TRBD1. The CDR3 consists of 15 residues. The junction had 10 bases not matched to a gene; V was cut back by 2 bases and J by 3 bases. The germline CDR1 and CDR2 sequences are GTSNPN and SVGIG (reference sequence). CDR3 sequence reads: CAWSFLGQARYEQYF. The DNA of the CDR3 is TGTGCCTGGAGTTTCCTAGGACAGGCCCGCTACGAGCAGTACTTC. Together with reference TRBV30 and TRBJ2-7, the CDR3 gives the full variable domain: SQTIHQWPATLVQPVGSPLSLECTVEGTSNPNLYWYRQAAGRGLQLLFYSVGIGQISSEVPQNLSASRPQDRQFILSSKKLLLSDSGFYLCAWSFLGQARYEQYFGPGTRLTVT.

The CDR3 DNA is TGTGCCAGCAGCTTGCCGGAAATCAATGAGCAGTTCTTC. This encodes CASSLPEINEQFF. The rearrangement uses TRBV5-6 and TRBJ2-1; D is unclear. Per germline, CDR1 SGHDT and CDR2 YYEEEE. There are 13 residues in the CDR3. V was pared by 1 base and J by 6 bases, with 8 bases between.

Worth noting for this clone: A much larger clone lies one base from this, so it may be a read error. The chain is built from TRBV7-2 and TRBJ2-6; D is undetermined. CDR1 and CDR2 from the germline V gene are SGHTA and FQGNSA. CDR3 length: 13 residues. V was clipped by 5 bases and J by 0 bases, with 2 bases between them. CDR3 region: CASSASGANVLTF. The CDR3 nucleotides read TGTGCCAGCAGCGCCTCTGGGGCCAACGTCCTGACTTTC.